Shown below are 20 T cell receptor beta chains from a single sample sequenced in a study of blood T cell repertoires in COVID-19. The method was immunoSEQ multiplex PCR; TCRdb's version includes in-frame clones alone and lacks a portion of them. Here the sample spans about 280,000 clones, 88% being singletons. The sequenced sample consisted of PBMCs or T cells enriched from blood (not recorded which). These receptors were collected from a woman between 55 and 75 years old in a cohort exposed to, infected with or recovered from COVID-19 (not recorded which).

The CDR3 loop reads CASSRQDPGQFEKLFF. The CDR3 nucleotides read TGTGCCAGCAGCCGACAAGACCCGGGACAGTTTGAAAAACTGTTTTTT. V is TRBV14 and J is TRBJ1-4; 7 bases are a match to TRBD1. This CDR3 has 16 amino acids. Germline lookup yields CDR1 SGHDN and CDR2 FVKESK. The junction had 12 bases not matched to a gene; V was cut back by 4 bases and J by 7 bases.

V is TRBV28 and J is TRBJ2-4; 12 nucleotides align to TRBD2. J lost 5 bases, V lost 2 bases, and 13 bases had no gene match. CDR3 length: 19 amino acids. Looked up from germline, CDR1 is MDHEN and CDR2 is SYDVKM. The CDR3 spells CASSLPLSSGRANQNIQYF. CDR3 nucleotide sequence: TGTGCCAGCAGTTTACCCCTCTCTAGCGGGAGGGCCAACCAAAACATTCAGTACTTC. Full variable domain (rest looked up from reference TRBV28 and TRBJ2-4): DVKVTQSSRYLVKRTGEKVFLECVQDMDHENMFWYRQDPGLGLRLIYFSYDVKMKEKGDIPEGYSVSREKKERFSLILESASTNQTSMYLCASSLPLSSGRANQNIQYFGAGTRLSVL.

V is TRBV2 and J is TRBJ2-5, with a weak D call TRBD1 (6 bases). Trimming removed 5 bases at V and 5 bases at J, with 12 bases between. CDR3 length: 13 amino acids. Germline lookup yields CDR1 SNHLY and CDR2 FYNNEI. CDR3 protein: CASSKQGYETQYF. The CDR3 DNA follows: TGTGCCAGCAGTAAACAGGGTTACGAGACCCAGTACTTC.

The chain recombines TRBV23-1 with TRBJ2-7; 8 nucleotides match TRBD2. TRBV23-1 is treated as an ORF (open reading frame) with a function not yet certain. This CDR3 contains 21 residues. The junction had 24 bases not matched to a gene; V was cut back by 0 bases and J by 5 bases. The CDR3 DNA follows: TGCGCCAGCAGTCAATCGCCCTCCAGCGGGAGTTTTGCCCCTTTGGGCAACGAGCAGTACTTC. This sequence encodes CASSQSPSSGSFAPLGNEQYF.

The CDR3 DNA follows: TGTGCCAGCAGCTTAGGCTCTAGCGGGAGTTTGTACGAGCAGTACTTC. Protein product: CASSLGSSGSLYEQYF. The chain is built from TRBV7-2 and TRBJ2-7, with TRBD2 identical over 10 bases. CDR1 is SGHTA and CDR2 is FQGNSA in the germline V gene. J was trimmed by 4 bases and V by 1 base; bases with no gene match: 7. CDR3 length: 16 residues. The full variable domain, rest sourced from reference TRBV7-2 and TRBJ2-7, is GAGVSQSPSNKVTEKGKDVELRCDPISGHTALYWYRQSLGQGLEFLIYFQGNSAPDKSGLPSDRFSAERTGGSVSTLTIQRTQQEDSAVYLCASSLGSSGSLYEQYFGPGTRLTVT.

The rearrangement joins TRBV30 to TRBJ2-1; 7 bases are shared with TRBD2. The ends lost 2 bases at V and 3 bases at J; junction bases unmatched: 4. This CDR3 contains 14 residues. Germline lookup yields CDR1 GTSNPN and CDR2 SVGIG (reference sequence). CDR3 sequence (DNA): TGTGCCTGGAGTCAGGCTAGCGGCTACAATGAGCAGTTCTTC. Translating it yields CAWSQASGYNEQFF.

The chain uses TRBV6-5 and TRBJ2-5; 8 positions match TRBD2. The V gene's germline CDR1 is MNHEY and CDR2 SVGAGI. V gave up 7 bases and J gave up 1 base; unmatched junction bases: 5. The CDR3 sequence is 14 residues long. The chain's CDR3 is CASMGGRTQETQYF. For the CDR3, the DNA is TGTGCCAGCATGGGCGGGAGGACCCAAGAGACCCAGTACTTC.

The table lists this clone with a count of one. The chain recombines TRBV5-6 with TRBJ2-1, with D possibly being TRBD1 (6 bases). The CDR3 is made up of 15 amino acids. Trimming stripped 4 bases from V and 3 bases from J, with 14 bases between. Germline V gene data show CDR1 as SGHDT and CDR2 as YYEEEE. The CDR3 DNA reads TGTGCCAGCAGCCAAACAGGGAGTTTCTACAATGAGCAGTTCTTC. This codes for CASSQTGSFYNEQFF.

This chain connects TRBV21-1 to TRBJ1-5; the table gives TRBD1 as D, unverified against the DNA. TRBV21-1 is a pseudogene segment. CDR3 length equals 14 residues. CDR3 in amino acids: CASRDRGRNQPQHF. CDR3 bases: TGTGCCAGCAGGGACAGGGGAAGGAATCAGCCCCAGCATTTT.

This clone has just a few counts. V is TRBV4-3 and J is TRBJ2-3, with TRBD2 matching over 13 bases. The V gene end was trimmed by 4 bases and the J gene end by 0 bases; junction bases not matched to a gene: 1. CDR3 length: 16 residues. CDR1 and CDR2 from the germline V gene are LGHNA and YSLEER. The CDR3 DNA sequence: TGCGCCAGCAGCCGGGGACTAGCGGGAAGCACAGATACGCAGTATTTT. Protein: CASSRGLAGSTDTQYF.

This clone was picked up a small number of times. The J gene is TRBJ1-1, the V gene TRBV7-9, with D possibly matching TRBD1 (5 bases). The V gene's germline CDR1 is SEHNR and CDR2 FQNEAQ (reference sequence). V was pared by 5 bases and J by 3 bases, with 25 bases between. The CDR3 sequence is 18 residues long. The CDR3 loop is CASSASRVGTGPDTEAFF. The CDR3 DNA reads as TGTGCCAGCAGCGCATCTAGGGTGGGGACTGGACCTGACACTGAAGCTTTCTTT.

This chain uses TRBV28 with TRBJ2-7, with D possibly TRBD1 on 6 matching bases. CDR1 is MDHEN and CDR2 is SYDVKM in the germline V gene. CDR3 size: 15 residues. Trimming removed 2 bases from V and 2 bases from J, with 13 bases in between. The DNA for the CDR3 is TGTGCCAGCAGTTTAGAACAGGGCCTTGCCTACGAGCAGTACTTC. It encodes CASSLEQGLAYEQYF.

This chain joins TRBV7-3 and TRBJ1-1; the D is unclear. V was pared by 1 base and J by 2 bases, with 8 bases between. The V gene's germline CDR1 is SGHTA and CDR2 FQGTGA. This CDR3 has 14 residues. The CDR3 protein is CASSLRAANTEAFF. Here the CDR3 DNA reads TGTGCCAGCAGCTTAAGGGCAGCCAACACTGAAGCTTTCTTT.

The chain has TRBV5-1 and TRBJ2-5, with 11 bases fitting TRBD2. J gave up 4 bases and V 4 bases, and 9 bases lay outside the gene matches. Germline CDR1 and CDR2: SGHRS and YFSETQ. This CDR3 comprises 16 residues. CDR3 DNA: TGCGCCAGCAGCACACCGACTAGCGGGGCCCGAGAGACCCAGTACTTC. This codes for CASSTPTSGARETQYF.

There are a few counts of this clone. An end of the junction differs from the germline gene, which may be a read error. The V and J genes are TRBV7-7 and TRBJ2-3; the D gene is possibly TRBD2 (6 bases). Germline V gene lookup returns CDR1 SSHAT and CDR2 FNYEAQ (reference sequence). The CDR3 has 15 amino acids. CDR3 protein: CASSLGERGTDTQYF. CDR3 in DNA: TGTGCTAGCAGCTTAGGCGAGCGGGGCACAGATACGCAGTATTTT.

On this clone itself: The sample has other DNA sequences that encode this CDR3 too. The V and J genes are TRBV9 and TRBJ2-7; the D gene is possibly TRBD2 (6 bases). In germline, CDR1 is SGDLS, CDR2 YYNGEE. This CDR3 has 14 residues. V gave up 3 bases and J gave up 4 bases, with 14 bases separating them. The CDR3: CASSAGTGGYEQYF. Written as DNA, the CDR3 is TGTGCCAGCAGCGCCGGGACTGGGGGATACGAGCAGTACTTC.

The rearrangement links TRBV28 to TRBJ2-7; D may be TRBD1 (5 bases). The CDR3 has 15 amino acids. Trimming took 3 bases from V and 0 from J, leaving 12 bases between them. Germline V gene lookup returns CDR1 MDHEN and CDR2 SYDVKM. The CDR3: CASSLRTLSSYEQYF. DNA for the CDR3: TGTGCCAGCAGTTTGAGGACATTGAGCTCCTACGAGCAGTACTTC. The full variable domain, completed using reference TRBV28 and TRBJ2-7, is DVKVTQSSRYLVKRTGEKVFLECVQDMDHENMFWYRQDPGLGLRLIYFSYDVKMKEKGDIPEGYSVSREKKERFSLILESASTNQTSMYLCASSLRTLSSYEQYFGPGTRLTVT.

The DNA of the CDR3 is TGTGCCAGCAGTTTGTTCATGAACACTGAAGCTTTCTTT. Protein: CASSLFMNTEAFF. The chain combines TRBV28 with TRBJ1-1, with D unclear. V lost 3 bases and J lost 0, with 5 bases in between. The germline CDR1 and CDR2 sequences are MDHEN and SYDVKM. This CDR3 has 13 residues.

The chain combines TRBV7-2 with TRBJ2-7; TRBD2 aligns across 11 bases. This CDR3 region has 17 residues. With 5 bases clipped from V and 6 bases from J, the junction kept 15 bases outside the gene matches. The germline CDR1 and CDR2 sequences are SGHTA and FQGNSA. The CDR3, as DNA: TGTGCCAGCAGCGTGGGACTAGCGGTAAAAAAGGGAGGCGAGCAGTACTTC. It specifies CASSVGLAVKKGGEQYF.

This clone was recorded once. This CDR3 is CASSIDGGGDLYNEQFF. The CDR3 DNA reads as TGTGCCAGTAGTATAGATGGCGGGGGTGACCTCTACAATGAGCAGTTCTTC. The chain is built from TRBV19 and TRBJ2-1, with 7 bases that match TRBD2. Unmatched junction bases numbered 8, after V lost 0 bases and J lost 3 bases. This CDR3 has 17 residues. Germline values: CDR1 LNHDA, CDR2 SQIVND (reference sequence).